This T cell receptor beta chain was documented in a study of T cell responses to AZD1222 COVID-19 vaccine. Overall study context: Second doses at about 4 or about 12 weeks were pooled. Study-level findings and limits: The study found vaccine-associated CD4 TCRs spanning spike, dominant at 160-218 and 743-854. When two AZD1222 doses had been given, Spike-specific TCR breadth and depth rose. White British people made up most donors, females outnumbered males, and clonal diversity was possibly underestimated.

Sequencing was performed with immunoSEQ multiplex PCR; in TCRdb, only in-frame clones are kept and a portion is missing. This sample has 100,000 to 150,000 clones, with roughly 89% found just once. In this sample, this clone turned up a few times. Its matching antigen is unknown. Germline loops: CDR1 MNHNS, CDR2 SASEGT. V was cut by 1 base and J by 7 bases, with 7 bases left in between. The CDR3 has 12 residues. This chain links TRBV6-1 with TRBJ1-2; no definite D call. The sequence was obtained from an adult in good health. Source: peripheral blood, taken on day 0 of AZD1222 vaccination. In DNA form, the CDR3 reads TGTGCCAGCAGTGAAGAGGGATCTGGCTACACCTTC. Translated, it gives CASSEEGSGYTF.